The 5 T cell receptor beta chains below come from one sample, sequenced in a study of shared clonotypes between healthy human individuals. Method: immunoSEQ multiplex PCR; TCRdb's copy keeps in-frame clones and lacks some. The table records 2 million to 2.5 million clones, roughly 95% of them present only once. The sample consisted of naive CD4+ T cells sorted from blood. Indicated subset: CD45RA+ positively selected. Receptor source: a man younger than 35 in good health.

The chain is built from TRBV5-5 and TRBJ2-3; D remains unclear. V was pared by 1 base and J by 2 bases, with 8 bases between. Germline CDR1 reads SGHKS; CDR2 reads YYEKEE (reference sequence). The CDR3 totals 14 residues. DNA for the CDR3: TGTGCCAGCAGCTTGTGGCAGCTCACAGATACGCAGTATTTT. This gives the protein CASSLWQLTDTQYF.

The V and J genes are TRBV1 and TRBJ2-1; the table's D call, TRBD2, was not checked against the DNA. TRBV1 corresponds to a pseudogene. This CDR3 comprises 15 residues. This chain's CDR3 is CTSGGLAENYNEQFF. CDR3 bases: TGCACCAGCGGGGGTCTAGCGGAAAATTACAATGAGCAGTTCTTC.

The chain links TRBV19 to TRBJ2-7; D gene ambiguous. The CDR3 runs 15 residues. Per the germline V gene, CDR1 is LNHDA and CDR2 is SQIVND (reference sequence). V lost 9 bases and J 3 bases, leaving 21 bases between the germline ends. The CDR3 sequence is CASGLNSFGLYEQYF. For the CDR3, the DNA is TGTGCCAGCGGTCTGAACAGTTTTGGGCTCTACGAGCAGTACTTC.

This clone has a single count. The same CDR3 can be traced to other DNA sequences in this sample. The V and J genes are TRBV11-2 and TRBJ1-4; possibly TRBD1 for D (5 bases). This CDR3 contains 13 residues. Germline V gene sequence: CDR1 SGHAT, CDR2 FQNNGV. V was trimmed by 4 bases and J by 8 bases, leaving 11 bases between them. CDR3 loop: CASSSGLREKLFF. In nucleotides, the CDR3 is TGTGCCAGCAGCTCGGGACTGAGGGAAAAACTGTTTTTT.

The rearrangement joins TRBV7-8 to TRBJ1-2; a weak D match, TRBD1 (6 bases). The CDR3 covers 16 residues. Germline CDR1 reads SGHVS; CDR2 reads FQNEAQ. Trimming shortened V by 1 base and J by 4 bases, and 16 bases separated the two germline ends. CDR3 bases: TGTGCCAGCAGCTTAGTCTTATCGGGGGGCCTCTATGGCTACACCTTC. Encoded protein: CASSLVLSGGLYGYTF.